The next 32 T cell receptor beta chains were all read from a single sample in a study of control samples from healthy donors and cancer patients. Profiling relied on immunoSEQ multiplex PCR, and the TCRdb table lists in-frame clones only, not all of them. The profile shows 84,000 or so clones, approximately 82% of them singletons. The sequencing sample was made of PBMCs. The source is a man aged 55 to 70 with head and neck cancer.

J is TRBJ2-4 and V is TRBV5-1; 10 positions match TRBD2. Germline CDR1 reads SGHRS; CDR2 reads YFSETQ. Trimming removed 0 bases from V and 1 base from J; junction bases left unmatched: 10. The length of the CDR3 is 19 residues. The CDR3 bases are TGCGCCAGCAGCTTGGAAGGGGCTAGCGGGAGTGGGGCCAAAAACATTCAGTACTTC. It encodes CASSLEGASGSGAKNIQYF.

This clone was seen only once. V and J are TRBV15 and TRBJ1-4; unclear D gene. This CDR3 contains 14 residues. V was pared by 2 bases and J by 7 bases, with 11 bases between. Per germline, CDR1 LNHNV and CDR2 YYDKDF (reference sequence). The CDR3 here is CATSRPRRPEKLFF. As DNA, the CDR3 is TGTGCCACCAGCAGACCCCGCCGTCCTGAAAAACTGTTTTTT.

The rearrangement joins TRBV28 to TRBJ2-7; D is tentatively TRBD1 or TRBD2 (5 bases each). CDR3 size: 14 residues. CDR1 and CDR2 from the germline V gene are MDHEN and SYDVKM. V was shortened by 6 bases and J by 3 bases, with 15 bases between the two germline ends. The CDR3, as DNA: TGTGCCAGCAGCCCGGGACGGAAGTTCTACGAGCAGTACTTC. As protein: CASSPGRKFYEQYF.

This rearrangement joins TRBV7-2 to TRBJ2-4; no firm D call. The germline V and J ends were trimmed by 3 bases and 8 bases, with 17 bases remaining between them. Germline CDR1 and CDR2: SGHTA and FQGNSA. The CDR3 has 15 residues. The DNA of the CDR3 is TGTGCCAGCAGCTTCCCCCCCCCAAGAAGGGACATTCAGTACTTC. It encodes CASSFPPPRRDIQYF.

This sequence joins TRBV19 and TRBJ2-3, with D unclear. Germline V CDR1 and CDR2: LNHDA, SQIVND (reference sequence). Trimming left V 5 bases short and J 1 base short, with 10 bases between. This CDR3 region has 14 residues. CDR3 sequence reads: CASSPNAGTDTQYF. The CDR3 DNA reads as TGTGCCAGTAGTCCCAATGCGGGCACAGATACGCAGTATTTT.

The rearrangement links TRBV28 to TRBJ1-3, with TRBD1 identical over 10 bases. V lost 3 bases to trimming and J lost 2 bases; unmatched junction nucleotides: 13. The CDR3 length is 19 residues. CDR1 and CDR2 (germline): MDHEN, SYDVKM. CDR3 in DNA: TGTGCCAGCAGTTTTGTGGACAGGGGGAAGGAATCAGCTGGAAACACCATATATTTT. This codes for CASSFVDRGKESAGNTIYF.

The chain links TRBV9 to TRBJ2-1; D may correspond to TRBD1 or TRBD2 (5 bases each). V lost 0 bases and J lost 8, with 15 bases in between. Germline loops: CDR1 SGDLS, CDR2 YYNGEE. The CDR3 spans 15 residues. The CDR3 DNA reads TGTGCCAGCAGCGTAGCTGGGGGTTGGGGAGATGAGCAGTTCTTC. Protein product: CASSVAGGWGDEQFF.

The rearrangement links TRBV9 to TRBJ2-1; possibly TRBD1 for D (6 bases). Deletions cut 3 bases from V and 2 bases from J, with 12 bases between. Germline V CDR1 and CDR2: SGDLS, YYNGEE. This CDR3 region has 15 residues. The CDR3 nucleotides read TGTGCCAGCAGCGCAGAACAGGGACCCTACAATGAGCAGTTCTTC. Its protein is CASSAEQGPYNEQFF.

The CDR3 reads CASSLGGVDYGYTF. In nucleotides, the CDR3 is TGTGCCAGCAGTTTGGGAGGGGTCGACTATGGCTACACCTTC. V gene TRBV6-5 combines with J gene TRBJ1-2; a possible D gene is TRBD1 (5 bases). Germline CDR1 reads MNHEY; CDR2 reads SVGAGI. The CDR3 loop spans 14 amino acids. Trimming took off 4 bases at V and 3 bases at J, with 12 bases between the two ends.

This clone has a handful of counts. V and J are TRBV27 and TRBJ2-3; D unresolved. Germline V gene data show CDR1 as MNHEY and CDR2 as SMNVEV (reference sequence). V was shortened by 2 bases and J by 4 bases, with 10 bases between the two germline ends. CDR3 size: 14 residues. Here the CDR3 DNA reads TGTGCCAGCAGTTTAGGAATGTGGGCAGATACGCAGTATTTT. Protein product: CASSLGMWADTQYF.

The chain combines TRBV6-6 with TRBJ2-7, with D possibly TRBD2 on 5 matching bases. CDR3 length equals 15 residues. Germline V gives CDR1 MNHNY, CDR2 SVGAGI (reference sequence). V lost 0 bases, J lost 3 bases, and 12 bases lay in between. The CDR3 DNA reads TGTGCCAGCAGTTACTCGAGAGGGAGTGGCTACGAGCAGTACTTC. It specifies CASSYSRGSGYEQYF.

The CDR3 DNA reads TGTGCCTGGAGTGTACAGACAACTGGTGGCTACACCTTC. This sequence encodes CAWSVQTTGGYTF. V gene TRBV30 combines with J gene TRBJ1-2; no clear D. V lost 0 bases and J lost 7, with 12 bases in between. Germline V CDR1 and CDR2: GTSNPN, SVGIG (reference sequence). The CDR3 has 13 residues.

This clone appeared a single time. The V call is TRBV6-1, the J call TRBJ2-5, with D possibly being TRBD1 (6 bases). This CDR3 has 16 amino acids. CDR1 is MNHNS and CDR2 is SASEGT in the germline V gene. Trimming took 1 base from V and 3 from J, leaving 15 bases between them. Here the CDR3 reads CASSEEQGTGKETQYF. The CDR3 bases are TGTGCCAGCAGTGAAGAACAGGGAACCGGCAAAGAGACCCAGTACTTC.

This sequence joins TRBV2 and TRBJ2-5, with unresolved D. Trimming shortened V by 5 bases and J by 0 bases, and 13 bases separated the two germline ends. The CDR3 is 15 amino acids. CDR1 is SNHLY, CDR2 FYNNEI, per germline. This chain's CDR3 is CASSPDGGYQETQYF. In nucleotides, the CDR3 is TGTGCCAGCAGTCCGGACGGTGGGTACCAAGAGACCCAGTACTTC.

This clone was seen more than once but under ten times. V and J are TRBV7-9 and TRBJ1-2, with TRBD1 matching 7 bases. CDR1 is SEHNR and CDR2 is FQNEAQ in the germline V gene (reference sequence). The CDR3 has 15 residues. V was pared by 5 bases and J by 6 bases, with 12 bases of the junction left unmatched. This chain's CDR3 is CASSGIQGQEDGYTF. The DNA for the CDR3 is TGTGCCAGCAGCGGAATACAGGGGCAGGAGGATGGCTACACCTTC.

This clone has just a few counts. V and J are TRBV3-1 (or the pseudogene TRBV3-2) and TRBJ2-7; 8 bases fit TRBD1. Looked up from germline, CDR1 is LGHDT and CDR2 is YNNKEL (reference sequence). Trimming removed 1 base from V and 2 bases from J; junction bases left unmatched: 13. This CDR3 has 18 amino acids. The CDR3 DNA is TGTGCCAGCAGCCAAGGCCGGGACAGGAGGGAATGGGCCTACGAGCAGTACTTC. Its protein is CASSQGRDRREWAYEQYF.

The J gene is TRBJ1-6, the V gene TRBV7-9, with a tentative D call TRBD1 (5 bases). Germline V CDR1 and CDR2: SEHNR, FQNEAQ (reference sequence). Trimming removed 3 bases from V and 8 bases from J, with 11 bases in between. This CDR3 is 14 amino acids long. CDR3 in DNA: TGTGCCAGCAGCTTGGAGCGGGGGGATTCACCCCTCCACTTT. Protein: CASSLERGDSPLHF.

This sequence joins TRBV3-1 (or the pseudogene TRBV3-2) and TRBJ2-7; no firm D call. V lost 10 bases to trimming and J lost 6 bases, with 4 bases between them. Per germline, CDR1 LGHDT and CDR2 YNNKEL (reference sequence). The CDR3 length is 8 residues. In DNA, the CDR3 is TGTGCCACGGGCGAGCAGTACTTC. It translates to CATGEQYF.

The chain links TRBV10-3 to TRBJ2-3; D remains ambiguous. Looked up from germline, CDR1 is ENHRY and CDR2 is SYGVKD. Trimming took off 3 bases at V and 6 bases at J, with 4 bases between the two ends. CDR3 length: 11 amino acids. The CDR3 here is CAISDRDTQYF. In DNA form, the CDR3 reads TGTGCCATCAGTGACCGGGATACGCAGTATTTT.

This clone has only a few counts. Here the CDR3 DNA reads TGTGCCAGCAGCCGGAGATTGGACGCCGGGGAGCTGTTTTTT. It is translated as CASSRRLDAGELFF. The V and J genes are TRBV7-9 and TRBJ2-2; D not resolved. Germline values: CDR1 SEHNR, CDR2 FQNEAQ (reference sequence). This CDR3 has 14 amino acids. The ends were cut back, 5 bases at V and 6 bases at J, with 13 bases in the middle. Together with reference TRBV7-9 and TRBJ2-2, the CDR3 gives the full variable domain: DTGVSQNPRHKITKRGQNVTFRCDPISEHNRLYWYRQTLGQGPEFLTYFQNEAQLEKSRLLSDRFSAERPKGSFSTLEIQRTEQGDSAMYLCASSRRLDAGELFFGEGSRLTVL.

V gene TRBV25-1 combines with J gene TRBJ2-2, with unresolved D. Per the germline V gene, CDR1 is MGHDK and CDR2 is SYGVNS. The germline V and J ends were trimmed by 9 bases and 1 base, with 9 bases remaining between them. The CDR3 loop spans 13 amino acids. The CDR3 loop is CASEWRNTGELFF. For the CDR3, the DNA is TGTGCCAGTGAGTGGAGGAACACCGGGGAGCTGTTTTTT.

The chain's CDR3 is CASSPGVLRDTGELFF. CDR3 nucleotide sequence: TGTGCCAGCTCACCGGGCGTTTTGCGAGACACCGGGGAGCTGTTTTTT. The chain is built from TRBV18 and TRBJ2-2; D is unclear. The CDR3 covers 16 residues. Trimming cost V 3 bases and J 3 bases, with 14 bases left between them. Per the germline V gene, CDR1 is KGHSH and CDR2 is LQKENI. The variable domain in full, with the rest retrieved from reference TRBV18 and TRBJ2-2, is NAGVMQNPRHLVRRRGQEARLRCSPMKGHSHVYWYRQLPEEGLKFMVYLQKENIIDESGMPKERFSAEFPKEGPSILRIQQVVRGDSAAYFCASSPGVLRDTGELFFGEGSRLTVL.

The CDR3 here is CAWSSRLAGGAQYF. The CDR3 bases are TGTGCCTGGAGTTCTCGCCTAGCGGGAGGGGCTCAGTACTTC. The chain couples TRBV30 to TRBJ2-4; TRBD2 aligns across 12 bases. Trimming cost V 2 bases and J 12 bases; bases outside gene matches: 8. The CDR3 covers 14 residues. Germline V lookup: CDR1 GTSNPN, CDR2 SVGIG (reference sequence).

CDR3 DNA sequence: TGTGCCAGCAGCTTAGCAGCGCAGTACTTC. This translates into CASSLAAQYF. The rearrangement uses TRBV7-9 and TRBJ2-7; D gene unclear. Trimming pared 0 bases from V and 9 bases from J, leaving 3 bases between. The CDR3 spans 10 residues. Per germline, CDR1 SEHNR and CDR2 FQNEAQ (reference sequence).

V gene TRBV6-5 combines with J gene TRBJ1-1; D uncertain. CDR3 length equals 15 residues. V was pared by 7 bases and J by 0 bases, with 15 bases between. Germline values: CDR1 MNHEY, CDR2 SVGAGI. This chain's CDR3 is CASTNYALMNTEAFF. Written as DNA, the CDR3 is TGTGCCAGCACCAATTACGCCCTCATGAACACTGAAGCTTTCTTT.

The chain combines TRBV16 with TRBJ2-7, with D uncertain. Trimming pared 2 bases from V and 0 bases from J, leaving 2 bases between. The CDR3 spans 12 residues. Germline V gene data show CDR1 as KGHSY and CDR2 as FQNENV. The CDR3 reads CASSQSSYEQYF. The CDR3 DNA follows: TGTGCCAGCAGCCAAAGCTCCTACGAGCAGTACTTC.

V and J are TRBV28 and TRBJ2-1, with 8 nucleotides matching TRBD2. The CDR3 covers 16 residues. V trimming: 7 bases; J trimming: 1 base; junction bases outside the gene matches: 9. CDR1 MDHEN and CDR2 SYDVKM come from the germline V gene. CDR3 sequence: CASTLAASGSYNEQFF. The CDR3 nucleotides are TGTGCCAGCACTCTGGCGGCTAGCGGGTCCTACAATGAGCAGTTCTTC. The complete variable domain, with remaining parts taken from reference TRBV28 and TRBJ2-1, reads DVKVTQSSRYLVKRTGEKVFLECVQDMDHENMFWYRQDPGLGLRLIYFSYDVKMKEKGDIPEGYSVSREKKERFSLILESASTNQTSMYLCASTLAASGSYNEQFFGPGTRLTVL.

The V call is TRBV5-4, the J call TRBJ1-3, with D unresolved. Germline V gene data show CDR1 as SGHNT and CDR2 as YYREEE (reference sequence). Trimming stripped 1 base from V and 2 bases from J, with 10 bases between. The CDR3 spans 15 residues. The CDR3 spells CASSLIGSTGNTIYF. In DNA form, the CDR3 reads TGTGCCAGCAGCTTGATTGGATCTACTGGAAACACCATATATTTT.

The V gene is TRBV7-8, the J gene TRBJ1-5, with 9 nucleotides matching TRBD1. The V gene's germline CDR1 is SGHVS and CDR2 FQNEAQ. J was trimmed by 5 bases and V by 5 bases; bases with no gene match: 4. The CDR3 loop spans 14 amino acids. DNA of the CDR3: TGTGCCAGCAGCCCACAGGGGGCAGATCAGCCCCAGCATTTT. Protein product: CASSPQGADQPQHF.

The chain joins TRBV5-1 to TRBJ2-5, with 9 positions matching TRBD1. The CDR3 is 14 amino acids. V shed 6 bases, J shed 2 bases, and the junction held 5 bases outside the gene matches. Per the germline V gene, CDR1 is SGHRS and CDR2 is YFSETQ. In DNA, the CDR3 is TGCGCCAGCATCGCGGGGACAGGGCAAGAGACCCAGTACTTC. This gives the protein CASIAGTGQETQYF. The whole variable domain, filled in from reference TRBV5-1 and TRBJ2-5, reads KAGVTQTPRYLIKTRGQQVTLSCSPISGHRSVSWYQQTPGQGLQFLFEYFSETQRNKGNFPGRFSGRQFSNSRSEMNVSTLELGDSALYLCASIAGTGQETQYFGPGTRLLVL.

The V call is TRBV3-1 (or the pseudogene TRBV3-2), the J call TRBJ1-1; 7 nucleotides match TRBD1. Germline assignment: CDR1 LGHDT and CDR2 YNNKEL (reference sequence). Trimming removed 2 bases from V and 1 base from J; junction bases left unmatched: 10. This CDR3 comprises 17 residues. The CDR3 DNA follows: TGTGCCAGCAGCCAAAGTTCGTTCGGGACAGCGAACACTGAAGCTTTCTTT. Protein product: CASSQSSFGTANTEAFF.

The chain employs TRBV19 and TRBJ1-5; D is possibly TRBD1 (5 bases). Germline CDR1 is LNHDA and CDR2 is SQIVND (reference sequence). This CDR3 has 15 residues. V was cut by 5 bases and J by 6 bases, with 17 bases left in between. CDR3 residues: CASSAGLIRGQPQHF. The CDR3 coding sequence is TGTGCCAGTAGTGCTGGGCTGATAAGGGGTCAGCCCCAGCATTTT. Full variable domain (outside the CDR3, taken from reference TRBV19 and TRBJ1-5): DGGITQSPKYLFRKEGQNVTLSCEQNLNHDAMYWYRQDPGQGLRLIYYSQIVNDFQKGDIAEGYSVSREKKESFPLTVTSAQKNPTAFYLCASSAGLIRGQPQHFGDGTRLSIL.